The 19 T cell receptor beta chains below were found in one sample sequenced in a study of OX40 agonist ivuxolimab in advanced cancers. Sequencing used immunoSEQ multiplex PCR; TCRdb keeps in-frame clones, though not all of them. The sample lists 80,000 to 95,000 clones; 70% to 90% were seen once. The sample in question was CD4+ or CD8+ T cells sorted from blood, obtained in a trial of the OX40 agonist ivuxolimab. All receptors derive from an adult with an advanced solid tumor such as melanoma, head and neck, liver or kidney cancer.

V usage is TRBV18 and J usage is TRBJ1-1, with 8 bases identical to TRBD1. CDR1 and CDR2 (germline): KGHSH, LQKENI. Trimming cost V 5 bases and J 4 bases; bases outside gene matches: 6. This CDR3 spans 14 amino acids. CDR3 amino acids: CASSNDRGGTEAFF. The CDR3 coding sequence is TGTGCCAGCTCAAATGACAGGGGTGGCACTGAAGCTTTCTTT.

The chain links TRBV7-8 to TRBJ2-1; 11 nucleotides line up with TRBD2. Germline assignment: CDR1 SGHVS and CDR2 FQNEAQ. V dropped 4 bases and J dropped 9; count of bases not matched to a gene: 14. The CDR3 totals 17 residues. The CDR3 DNA sequence: TGTGCCAGCAGCTCCCGTTTACTAGCGGGAGACTTCGGTGAGCAGTTCTTC. This sequence encodes CASSSRLLAGDFGEQFF.

As regards this clone: No conserved phenylalanine or tryptophan is present at the end of the CDR3, so a read error is the likely explanation. The genes are TRBV6-1 and TRBJ1-1, with D unresolved. The CDR3 is 12 amino acids. Trimming shortened V by 6 bases and J by 0 bases, and 5 bases separated the two germline ends. Germline values: CDR1 MNHNS, CDR2 SASEGT. CDR3 loop: CASRWLNTEAFL. CDR3 nucleotide sequence: TGTGCCAGCAGATGGCTGAACACTGAAGCTTTCCTT.

The chain couples TRBV25-1 to TRBJ2-2; D gene ambiguous. The germline V and J ends were trimmed by 5 bases and 2 bases, with 6 bases remaining between them. The CDR3 is 13 amino acids. Germline values: CDR1 MGHDK, CDR2 SYGVNS. The CDR3 nucleotides are TGTGCCAGCAGTACGGATAACACCGGGGAGCTGTTTTTT. It is translated as CASSTDNTGELFF.

This chain links TRBV27 with TRBJ2-2; 12 bases line up with TRBD2. Germline CDR1 is MNHEY and CDR2 is SMNVEV (reference sequence). V shed 3 bases, J shed 3 bases, and the junction held 11 bases outside the gene matches. CDR3 length equals 19 residues. The CDR3 DNA reads TGTGCCAGCAGTTTCTACCCGACTAGCGGGGGCTACTACACCGGGGAGCTGTTTTTT. Translated, it gives CASSFYPTSGGYYTGELFF.

This clone was seen just once. The chain recombines TRBV9 with TRBJ2-6; 8 bases line up with TRBD1. Germline V gene data show CDR1 as SGDLS and CDR2 as YYNGEE. J lost 4 bases, V lost 3 bases, and 15 bases had no gene match. This CDR3 is built from 19 residues. The DNA of the CDR3 is TGTGCCAGCAGCGCGACCCAGGACAGGGTAAGGCCCGGGGCCAACGTCCTGACTTTC. Translation gives CASSATQDRVRPGANVLTF. Together with reference TRBV9 and TRBJ2-6, the CDR3 gives the full variable domain: DSGVTQTPKHLITATGQRVTLRCSPRSGDLSVYWYQQSLDQGLQFLIQYYNGEERAKGNILERFSAQQFPDLHSELNLSSLELGDSALYFCASSATQDRVRPGANVLTFGAGSRLTVL.

This chain links TRBV5-1 with TRBJ1-1; D gene ambiguous. Trimming removed 0 bases from V and 2 bases from J, with 8 bases in between. Germline values: CDR1 SGHRS, CDR2 YFSETQ. This CDR3 is 14 amino acids long. The CDR3 protein is CASSLERLNTEAFF. In nucleotides, the CDR3 is TGCGCCAGCAGCTTGGAGAGGCTTAACACTGAAGCTTTCTTT.

The chain has TRBV29-1 and TRBJ1-2, with 8 positions matching TRBD1. Germline CDR1 and CDR2: SQVTM and ANQGSEA. The CDR3 runs to 14 residues. V dropped 4 bases and J dropped 4; count of bases not matched to a gene: 8. CDR3: CSVAMPTGAYGYTF. The DNA for the CDR3 is TGCAGCGTTGCCATGCCGACAGGGGCCTATGGCTACACCTTC.

The chain combines TRBV7-2 with TRBJ2-7; 7 bases are a match to TRBD2. The CDR3 contains 15 residues. Trimming cost V 1 base and J 2 bases; bases outside gene matches: 5. The germline CDR1 and CDR2 sequences are SGHTA and FQGNSA. For the CDR3, the DNA is TGTGCCAGCAGCTTAGGGGGAGGGGTTCCCTACGAGCAGTACTTC. Its translation: CASSLGGGVPYEQYF.

The chain employs TRBV6-5 and TRBJ1-4, with no clear D. CDR1 and CDR2 from the germline V gene are MNHEY and SVGAGI. V was shortened by 2 bases and J by 4 bases, with 5 bases between the two germline ends. This CDR3 comprises 13 residues. CDR3 coding DNA: TGTGCCAGCAGTTACACCATTAATGAAAAACTGTTTTTT. Residues: CASSYTINEKLFF.

For the CDR3, the DNA is TGCGCCAGCAGTGCGGGGACTAGCGGGGGTTACGAGCAGTACTTC. Encoded protein: CASSAGTSGGYEQYF. V usage is TRBV10-1 and J usage is TRBJ2-7; 14 bases match TRBD2. The ends lost 4 bases at V and 4 bases at J; junction bases unmatched: 3. This CDR3 has 15 amino acids. The germline gives CDR1 WNHNN, CDR2 SYGVQD (reference sequence).

This chain links TRBV10-2 with TRBJ2-3, with 13 bases lining up with TRBD2. V lost 6 bases to trimming and J lost 0 bases; unmatched junction nucleotides: 9. The germline V gene has CDR1 WSHSY and CDR2 SAAADI. The CDR3 extends over 18 amino acids. The CDR3 DNA sequence: TGCGCCAGCAGCCCTACTAGCGGGGGGGCTGGAAGCACAGATACGCAGTATTTT. Translation: CASSPTSGGAGSTDTQYF.

J is TRBJ2-7 and V is TRBV30; D may correspond to TRBD1 or TRBD2 (7 bases each). CDR1 GTSNPN and CDR2 SVGIG come from the germline V gene (reference sequence). The ends were cut back, 0 bases at V and 3 bases at J, with 15 bases in the middle. The CDR3 runs 15 residues. Here the CDR3 DNA reads TGTGCCTGGAGTGTAGGGAGGGACAGTGGCTACGAGCAGTACTTC. Protein product: CAWSVGRDSGYEQYF.

The chain recombines TRBV5-1 with TRBJ2-1, with TRBD2 matching over 8 bases. This CDR3 is built from 15 residues. Unmatched junction bases numbered 9, after V lost 5 bases and J lost 5 bases. Per germline, CDR1 SGHRS and CDR2 YFSETQ. CDR3 sequence (DNA): TGCGCCAGCAGACCGGGACTAGATGGACACAATGAGCAGTTCTTC. Translated: CASRPGLDGHNEQFF.

The V gene is TRBV6-5, the J gene TRBJ1-1, with 7 bases that match TRBD1. Trimming removed 5 bases from V and 1 base from J; junction bases left unmatched: 7. Per the germline V gene, CDR1 is MNHEY and CDR2 is SVGAGI. The length of the CDR3 is 15 residues. CDR3 region: CASSIDRVRNTEAFF. Here the CDR3 DNA reads TGTGCCAGCAGTATCGACAGGGTGAGGAACACTGAAGCTTTCTTT.

This chain links TRBV7-3 with TRBJ2-2, with TRBD1 as a possible D gene (6 bases). The V gene lost 2 bases and the J gene lost 0 bases, with 22 bases spanning the gap. Germline lookup yields CDR1 SGHTA and CDR2 FQGTGA. CDR3 length: 20 amino acids. In DNA, the CDR3 is TGTGCCAGCAGCTTACAGGCACCTCAGGGGCGTCTAACGAACACCGGGGAGCTGTTTTTT. Protein: CASSLQAPQGRLTNTGELFF. Looking up the rest from reference TRBV7-3 and TRBJ2-2 gives the full variable domain: GAGVSQTPSNKVTEKGKYVELRCDPISGHTALYWYRQSLGQGPEFLIYFQGTGAADDSGLPNDRFFAVRPEGSVSTLKIQRTERGDSAVYLCASSLQAPQGRLTNTGELFFGEGSRLTVL.

This clone is judged medium-sized (0.01 to 0.1%). V and J are TRBV2 and TRBJ2-3; TRBD1 is a possible D gene (6 bases). V was shortened by 3 bases and J by 4 bases, with 11 bases between the two germline ends. Germline CDR1 is SNHLY and CDR2 is FYNNEI. The CDR3 consists of 14 residues. CDR3 region: CASSDGSGADTQYF. CDR3 coding DNA: TGTGCCAGCAGTGACGGGTCAGGGGCAGATACGCAGTATTTT.

This clone was seen once. The gene calls are TRBV28 and TRBJ2-5, with D maybe TRBD1 (5 bases). V gave up 1 base and J gave up 4 bases, with 13 bases separating them. Germline lookup yields CDR1 MDHEN and CDR2 SYDVKM. CDR3 length: 15 amino acids. The CDR3 here is CASSLSQGERETQYF. The CDR3 DNA sequence: TGTGCCAGCAGTTTATCCCAGGGTGAAAGAGAGACCCAGTACTTC.

V usage is TRBV27 and J usage is TRBJ1-1; D possibly corresponds to TRBD1 (6 bases). CDR3 size: 14 residues. V gave up 4 bases and J gave up 4 bases, with 13 bases separating them. CDR1 MNHEY and CDR2 SMNVEV come from the germline V gene (reference sequence). For the CDR3, the DNA is TGTGCCAGCAGTTACCTTAGGGGGAGCACTGAAGCTTTCTTT. Translation: CASSYLRGSTEAFF.